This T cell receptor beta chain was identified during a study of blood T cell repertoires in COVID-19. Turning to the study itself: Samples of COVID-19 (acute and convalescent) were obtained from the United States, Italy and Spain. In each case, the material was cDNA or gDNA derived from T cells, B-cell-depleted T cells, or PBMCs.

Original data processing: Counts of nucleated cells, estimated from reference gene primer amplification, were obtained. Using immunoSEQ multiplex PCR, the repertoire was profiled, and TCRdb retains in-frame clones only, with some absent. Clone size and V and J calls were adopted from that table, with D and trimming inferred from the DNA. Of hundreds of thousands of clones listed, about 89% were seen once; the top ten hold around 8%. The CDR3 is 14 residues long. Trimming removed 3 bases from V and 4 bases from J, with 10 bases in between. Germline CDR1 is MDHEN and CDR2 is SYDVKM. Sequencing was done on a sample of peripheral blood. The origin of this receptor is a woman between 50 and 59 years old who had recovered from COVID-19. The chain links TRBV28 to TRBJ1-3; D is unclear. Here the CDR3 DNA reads TGTGCCAGCAGTTTGAGGGTAGGAGGAAACACCATATATTTT. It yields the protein CASSLRVGGNTIYF.